One and the same sample provided the 27 T cell receptor beta chains below, sequenced in a study of cytomegalovirus exposure and HLA in healthy donors. The PCR made use of 60 Vbeta and 13 Jbeta primers. Sequenced by immunoSEQ multiplex PCR; TCRdb stores in-frame clones only, minus some. The sample carries about 120,000 clones, roughly three quarters recorded once. Sequencing was done on a sample of PBMCs. The receptor set was obtained from a young woman in good health and CMV-seronegative.

The chain links TRBV5-1 to TRBJ2-5; D remains unclear. Trimming stripped 5 bases from V and 1 base from J, with 12 bases between. The CDR3 is 14 residues long. Looked up from germline, CDR1 is SGHRS and CDR2 is YFSETQ. The CDR3 nucleotides read TGCGCCAGCAGGCGACAATCGACCCAAGAGACCCAGTACTTC. It is translated as CASRRQSTQETQYF.

The rearrangement links TRBV28 to TRBJ2-7; 8 bases are a match to TRBD1. This CDR3 region has 15 residues. Per germline, CDR1 MDHEN and CDR2 SYDVKM. V lost 4 bases to trimming and J lost 5 bases; unmatched junction nucleotides: 10. The CDR3 nucleotides are TGTGCCAGCAGTTCCCCCCCGCCGACAGGGGACGAGCAGTACTTC. Translating gives CASSSPPPTGDEQYF.

The chain joins TRBV5-6 to TRBJ2-2, with TRBD1 matching over 7 bases. Germline values: CDR1 SGHDT, CDR2 YYEEEE. Germline trimming cut 0 bases from V and 1 base from J; bases unmatched to any gene: 3. This CDR3 spans 16 amino acids. CDR3 nucleotides: TGTGCCAGCAGCTTGGTAGGGGGCGAGAACACCGGGGAGCTGTTTTTT. It codes for CASSLVGGENTGELFF.

This clone was found once. V is TRBV18 and J is TRBJ1-2, with 7 bases matching TRBD1. This CDR3 has 16 amino acids. Germline loops: CDR1 KGHSH, CDR2 LQKENI. The V segment lost 2 bases and the J segment 4 bases; nucleotides outside the gene matches: 10. CDR3 residues: CASSPSPTGMSYGYTF. DNA of the CDR3: TGTGCCAGCTCACCATCCCCGACAGGGATGAGCTATGGCTACACCTTC. Variable domain in full (rest from reference TRBV18 and TRBJ1-2): NAGVMQNPRHLVRRRGQEARLRCSPMKGHSHVYWYRQLPEEGLKFMVYLQKENIIDESGMPKERFSAEFPKEGPSILRIQQVVRGDSAAYFCASSPSPTGMSYGYTFGSGTRLTVV.

The chain has TRBV19 and TRBJ2-6; a possible D gene is TRBD2 (5 bases). Trimming left V 4 bases short and J 0 bases short, with 16 bases between. CDR3 length: 18 amino acids. Germline V gives CDR1 LNHDA, CDR2 SQIVND (reference sequence). The CDR3 protein is CASSKGWTLGSGANVLTF. For the CDR3, the DNA is TGTGCCAGTAGTAAGGGCTGGACTCTTGGCTCTGGGGCCAACGTCCTGACTTTC.

This rearrangement joins TRBV19 to TRBJ1-5; 9 bases are a match to TRBD1. There are 13 residues in the CDR3. Per germline, CDR1 LNHDA and CDR2 SQIVND (reference sequence). The junction had 6 bases not matched to a gene; V was cut back by 6 bases and J by 9 bases. CDR3 sequence (DNA): TGTGCCAGTAGCGCAGACAGGGGGGGGCCCCAGCATTTT. This gives the protein CASSADRGGPQHF. The whole variable domain, filled in from reference TRBV19 and TRBJ1-5, reads DGGITQSPKYLFRKEGQNVTLSCEQNLNHDAMYWYRQDPGQGLRLIYYSQIVNDFQKGDIAEGYSVSREKKESFPLTVTSAQKNPTAFYLCASSADRGGPQHFGDGTRLSIL.

This clone was seen more than once but under ten times. The chain couples TRBV5-6 to TRBJ1-2; 9 nucleotides agree with TRBD1. The V and J ends lost 4 bases and 4 bases, in that order; junction bases with no gene match: 5. Germline loops: CDR1 SGHDT, CDR2 YYEEEE. The CDR3 contains 14 residues. The CDR3 nucleotides read TGTGCCAGCAGCGGGGGGACAGGGATCTATGGCTACACCTTC. Protein: CASSGGTGIYGYTF.

The chain combines TRBV5-1 with TRBJ1-2; D might be TRBD1 (6 bases). V lost 0 bases and J lost 1, with 10 bases in between. The CDR3 has 15 amino acids. The V gene's germline CDR1 is SGHRS and CDR2 YFSETQ. CDR3 nucleotides: TGCGCCAGCAGCTTGGCAGGGGTCTATAACTATGGCTACACCTTC. Encoded protein: CASSLAGVYNYGYTF.

The J gene is TRBJ1-2, the V gene TRBV7-9; D ambiguous. Trimming removed 0 bases from V and 3 bases from J, with 5 bases in between. The CDR3 has 13 amino acids. The V gene's germline CDR1 is SEHNR and CDR2 FQNEAQ (reference sequence). The CDR3 here is CASSLAPDYGYTF. As DNA, the CDR3 is TGTGCCAGCAGCTTAGCTCCGGACTATGGCTACACCTTC.

The rearrangement uses TRBV6-5 and TRBJ1-6; TRBD1 matches 7 bases. The trim removed 4 bases at V and 7 bases at J, leaving 4 bases unmatched. Per germline, CDR1 MNHEY and CDR2 SVGAGI. The CDR3 extends over 14 amino acids. The CDR3 DNA reads TGTGCCAGCAGTTTGACAGGGTCGAATTCACCCCTCCACTTT. Protein: CASSLTGSNSPLHF.

V usage is TRBV9 and J usage is TRBJ1-5; D unresolved. The CDR3 contains 14 residues. V lost 0 bases and J 2 bases, leaving 6 bases between the germline ends. The germline gives CDR1 SGDLS, CDR2 YYNGEE. In DNA form, the CDR3 reads TGTGCCAGCAGCGTAGAGGGAGGCAATCAGCCCCAGCATTTT. Amino acids: CASSVEGGNQPQHF.

This rearrangement joins TRBV7-9 to TRBJ1-1, with TRBD1 matching over 7 bases. The CDR3 totals 16 residues. V lost 5 bases and J lost 7; bases outside the gene matches: 16. In germline, CDR1 is SEHNR, CDR2 FQNEAQ (reference sequence). CDR3 DNA: TGTGCCAGCAGCCCCACAGGGGTTCAGGGCCGTGATGAAGCTTTCTTT. It yields the protein CASSPTGVQGRDEAFF. Full variable domain (rest looked up from reference TRBV7-9 and TRBJ1-1): DTGVSQNPRHKITKRGQNVTFRCDPISEHNRLYWYRQTLGQGPEFLTYFQNEAQLEKSRLLSDRFSAERPKGSFSTLEIQRTEQGDSAMYLCASSPTGVQGRDEAFFGQGTRLTVV.

The V call is TRBV19, the J call TRBJ2-2; D possibly corresponds to TRBD1 (8 bases). Trimming removed 7 bases from V and 2 bases from J, with 17 bases in between. This CDR3 is 16 amino acids long. Germline values: CDR1 LNHDA, CDR2 SQIVND (reference sequence). DNA for the CDR3: TGTGCCAGTACCCTTGACAGGGGACTAAACACCGGGGAGCTGTTTTTT. Amino acid sequence: CASTLDRGLNTGELFF.

The gene calls are TRBV6-5 and TRBJ1-1, with TRBD1 identical over 9 bases. J lost 4 bases, V lost 5 bases, and 5 bases had no gene match. Germline V CDR1 and CDR2: MNHEY, SVGAGI. There are 14 residues in the CDR3. The CDR3 is CASSPDRGVTEAFF. CDR3 DNA sequence: TGTGCCAGCAGTCCCGACAGGGGGGTCACTGAAGCTTTCTTT.

This chain connects TRBV2 to TRBJ2-7; D perhaps matches TRBD1 (6 bases). V lost 6 bases, J lost 5 bases, and 11 bases lay in between. Germline V gives CDR1 SNHLY, CDR2 FYNNEI. There are 12 residues in the CDR3. CDR3 loop: CASRDSGNEQYF. The CDR3 DNA sequence: TGTGCCAGCAGGGACAGTGGCAACGAGCAGTACTTC. Full variable domain (remainder filled in from reference TRBV2 and TRBJ2-7): EPEVTQTPSHQVTQMGQEVILRCVPISNHLYFYWYRQILGQKVEFLVSFYNNEISEKSEIFDDQFSVERPDGSNFTLKIRSTKLEDSAMYFCASRDSGNEQYFGPGTRLTVT.

The chain joins TRBV5-1 to TRBJ1-4, with no clear D. CDR3 length: 16 amino acids. V lost 0 bases and J lost 3, with 12 bases in between. Germline CDR1 and CDR2: SGHRS and YFSETQ. In nucleotides, the CDR3 is TGCGCCAGCAGCTTGGAAACTATCGGGGCTAATGAAAAACTGTTTTTT. Encoded protein: CASSLETIGANEKLFF.

The gene calls are TRBV5-1 and TRBJ2-3, with TRBD1 as a possible D gene (6 bases). V lost 6 bases, J lost 1 base, and 18 bases lay in between. This CDR3 contains 16 residues. The germline CDR1 and CDR2 sequences are SGHRS and YFSETQ. As DNA, the CDR3 is TGCGCCAGCACCGACCCCCGGGACACCCGCACAGATACGCAGTATTTT. Amino acid sequence: CASTDPRDTRTDTQYF.

Only one count was recorded for this clone. The chain has TRBV25-1 and TRBJ2-7; D unresolved. V was clipped by 3 bases and J by 3 bases, with 12 bases between them. The CDR3 sequence is 14 residues long. CDR1 and CDR2 (germline): MGHDK, SYGVNS. DNA of the CDR3: TGTGCCAGCAGTGAGCTGTACTCGAACTACGAGCAGTACTTC. Residues: CASSELYSNYEQYF.

This chain connects TRBV9 to TRBJ2-5; 8 positions agree with TRBD2. The V and J ends lost 4 bases and 4 bases, in that order; junction bases with no gene match: 6. The CDR3 runs to 14 residues. Germline values: CDR1 SGDLS, CDR2 YYNGEE. The CDR3: CASSPAGGLETQYF. The CDR3 DNA reads TGTGCCAGCAGCCCCGCGGGGGGCCTAGAGACCCAGTACTTC.

V and J are TRBV14 and TRBJ2-7; D uncertain. Germline values: CDR1 SGHDN, CDR2 FVKESK. The CDR3 runs to 15 residues. V was trimmed by 1 base and J by 3 bases, leaving 13 bases between them. CDR3 DNA: TGTGCCAGCAGCCAAGGGCCAGGCCGAAACTACGAGCAGTACTTC. Translated, it gives CASSQGPGRNYEQYF.

The chain links TRBV9 to TRBJ2-1, with TRBD2 identical over 13 bases. J lost 7 bases, V lost 4 bases, and 5 bases had no gene match. Germline V gene lookup returns CDR1 SGDLS and CDR2 YYNGEE. The CDR3 runs 15 residues. The CDR3 DNA sequence: TGTGCCAGCAGCTCTCGACTAGCGGGGGGAAATGAGCAGTTCTTC. Its protein product is CASSSRLAGGNEQFF.

This rearrangement joins TRBV5-1 to TRBJ2-1; 7 bases match TRBD2. Trimming removed 4 bases from V and 10 bases from J; junction bases left unmatched: 5. Germline CDR1 reads SGHRS; CDR2 reads YFSETQ. CDR3 size: 12 residues. The CDR3 region has the DNA TGCGCCAGCAGCACGTTTAGCGGGGAGCAGTTCTTC. Residues: CASSTFSGEQFF.

This rearrangement joins TRBV5-6 to TRBJ1-2, with 7 positions matching TRBD1. Trimming cost V 3 bases and J 8 bases; bases outside gene matches: 13. Per the germline V gene, CDR1 is SGHDT and CDR2 is YYEEEE. This CDR3 has 15 residues. CDR3 nucleotide sequence: TGTGCCAGCAGCTGGGGGACAGTCCCCGATCGGGGCTACACCTTC. It specifies CASSWGTVPDRGYTF.

V and J are TRBV18 and TRBJ2-7, with D possibly TRBD1 on 5 matching bases. The length of the CDR3 is 15 residues. Looked up from germline, CDR1 is KGHSH and CDR2 is LQKENI. Deletions cut 0 bases from V and 2 bases from J, with 11 bases between. CDR3 DNA: TGTGCCAGCTCACCACCCTCGGCCAGGGCCTACGAGCAGTACTTC. The encoded protein is CASSPPSARAYEQYF. The complete variable domain, with remaining parts taken from reference TRBV18 and TRBJ2-7, reads NAGVMQNPRHLVRRRGQEARLRCSPMKGHSHVYWYRQLPEEGLKFMVYLQKENIIDESGMPKERFSAEFPKEGPSILRIQQVVRGDSAAYFCASSPPSARAYEQYFGPGTRLTVT.

This rearrangement joins TRBV7-9 to TRBJ1-1; the match to TRBD1 covers 9 bases. This CDR3 is built from 15 residues. The germline V gene encodes CDR1 SEHNR and CDR2 FQNEAQ (reference sequence). The trim removed 3 bases at V and 4 bases at J, leaving 6 bases unmatched. The chain's CDR3 is CASSLGTGHGTEAFF. CDR3 nucleotides: TGTGCCAGCAGCTTGGGGACAGGGCACGGCACTGAAGCTTTCTTT.

The J gene is TRBJ1-6, the V gene TRBV7-2, with D perhaps matching TRBD1 (6 bases). Germline V gene lookup returns CDR1 SGHTA and CDR2 FQGNSA. The CDR3 has 14 residues. V lost 5 bases to trimming and J lost 10 bases, with 15 bases between them. The CDR3 sequence is CASSVQGQGSPLHF. CDR3 in DNA: TGTGCCAGCAGCGTCCAGGGGCAGGGGTCACCCCTCCACTTT.

The table lists this clone with a few counts. CDR3: CASSYGSGQGPYEQYF. The CDR3, as DNA: TGCGCCAGCAGCTATGGATCGGGACAGGGACCCTACGAGCAGTACTTC. This chain connects TRBV4-1 to TRBJ2-7, with 9 bases lining up with TRBD1. This CDR3 has 16 residues. Per the germline V gene, CDR1 is MGHRA and CDR2 is YSYEKL. Losses at the gene ends were 5 bases for V and 2 bases for J; bases not matched to a gene: 10.